This record covers a single T cell receptor (beta chain). This specimen belongs to a study of blood T cell repertoires in COVID-19. Turning to the study itself: Sites in the United States, Italy and Spain provided acute and convalescent COVID-19 samples.

In the authors' methods: Using reference gene primer amplification, nucleated cell counts were estimated. Clones were read by immunoSEQ multiplex PCR, and TCRdb kept only the in-frame ones, dropping some. The V and J calls and clone size are taken from that table; D and trimming were inferred from the DNA. The data show over 450,000 clones, roughly nine tenths seen once. V was pared by 1 base and J by 7 bases, with 7 bases of the junction left unmatched. The CDR3 contains 16 residues. Germline CDR1 MNHEY, CDR2 SVGAGI. The source is a woman aged 50 to 60 with COVID-19, enrolled during active disease. The chain joins TRBV6-5 to TRBJ2-5; TRBD2 aligns across 12 bases. The sequencing input was peripheral blood. The CDR3 sequence is CASSYYGLAGSTTQYF. As DNA, the CDR3 is TGTGCCAGCAGTTACTACGGACTAGCGGGGTCAACGACCCAGTACTTC.